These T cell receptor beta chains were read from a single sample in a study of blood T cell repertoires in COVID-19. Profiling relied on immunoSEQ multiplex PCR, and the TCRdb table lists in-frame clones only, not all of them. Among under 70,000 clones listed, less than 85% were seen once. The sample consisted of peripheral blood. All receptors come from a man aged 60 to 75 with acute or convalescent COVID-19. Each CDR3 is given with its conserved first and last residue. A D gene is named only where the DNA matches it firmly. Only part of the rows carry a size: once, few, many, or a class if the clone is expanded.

CASSYTGGTAYEQYF	TGTGCCAGCAGCTACACAGGGGGGACGGCGTACGAGCAGTACTTC	.	TRBD1	TRBV5-5	TRBJ2-7
CASRRLAGNNEQFF	TGTGCCAGCAGGAGACTAGCGGGGAATAATGAGCAGTTCTTC	few	TRBD2	TRBV2	TRBJ2-1
CAGRGLQNYGYTF	TGTGCCGGTCGCGGGCTCCAGAACTATGGCTACACCTTC	.	.	TRBV30	TRBJ1-2
CASSAQTGADTQYF	TGCGCCAGCAGTGCCCAGACAGGGGCAGATACGCAGTATTTT	.	TRBD1	TRBV10-2	TRBJ2-3
CATTRGSGRVDEQFF	TGTGCCACCACCCGGGGTAGCGGGAGGGTTGATGAGCAGTTCTTC	.	TRBD2	TRBV24-1	TRBJ2-1
CASSPKTGAGANVLTF	TGCGCCAGCAGCCCCAAAACAGGGGCTGGGGCCAACGTCCTGACTTTC	.	TRBD1	TRBV5-1	TRBJ2-6
CASSEAPYQPQHF	TGTGCCAGCAGTGAAGCCCCATATCAGCCCCAGCATTTT	.	.	TRBV6-1	TRBJ1-5
CASSETSGRAKNIQYF	TGTGCCAGCAGCGAAACTAGCGGGAGGGCCAAAAACATTCAGTACTTC	once	.	TRBV21-1	TRBJ2-4
CASSVAGTGGGSSYNEQFF	TGTGCCAGCAGCGTAGCTGGAACAGGGGGCGGGAGCTCCTACAATGAGCAGTTCTTC	.	TRBD1	TRBV9	TRBJ2-1
CASSPPGTGVYNEQFF	TGTGCCAGCAGCCCTCCCGGGACAGGGGTCTACAATGAGCAGTTCTTC	.	TRBD1	TRBV5-5	TRBJ2-1
CASTIEQLYNSPLHF	TGTGCCAGCACAATTGAACAGCTCTATAATTCACCCCTCCACTTT	once	.	TRBV2	TRBJ1-6
CASSQDTVAVATDTQYF	TGTGCCAGCAGCCAAGATACCGTGGCAGTGGCCACAGATACGCAGTATTTT	.	.	TRBV4-2	TRBJ2-3
CASRIGQGGTEAFF	TGTGCCAGCAGGATTGGACAGGGCGGGACTGAAGCTTTCTTT	.	TRBD1	TRBV6-5	TRBJ1-1
CAWSGGEAGELFF	TGTGCCTGGAGTGGCGGGGAGGCCGGGGAGCTGTTTTTT	.	.	TRBV30	TRBJ2-2
CASSLGRRQETQYF	TGTGCCAGTAGTCTGGGGAGACGGCAAGAGACCCAGTACTTC	.	.	TRBV19	TRBJ2-5
CASSLSRGRAFF	TGTGCCAGCAGTTTATCGAGGGGGCGAGCTTTCTTT	.	TRBD1	TRBV28	TRBJ1-1
CATSPSLAADTQYF	TGTGCCACCAGTCCGTCTCTAGCGGCAGATACGCAGTATTTT	.	TRBD2	TRBV24-1	TRBJ2-3
CAISDPGRTNEKLFF	TGTGCCATCAGTGACCCAGGGAGGACTAATGAAAAACTGTTTTTT	.	.	TRBV10-3	TRBJ1-4
CASRGQGRETQYF	TGCGCCAGCAGAGGACAGGGTCGGGAGACCCAGTACTTC	few	TRBD1	TRBV5-1	TRBJ2-5
CASSYGPYSNQPQHF	TGTGCCAGCAGTTACGGGCCTTATAGCAATCAGCCCCAGCATTTT	.	.	TRBV6-5	TRBJ1-5
CASSLARQGASYEQYF	TGCGCCAGCAGCTTGGCCAGACAGGGGGCGAGCTACGAGCAGTACTTC	once	TRBD1	TRBV5-1	TRBJ2-7
CASSRGQTGYGYTF	TGTGCCAGCAGTAGGGGACAGACTGGCTATGGCTACACCTTC	.	TRBD1	TRBV6-5	TRBJ1-2
CSVTGSQETQYF	TGCAGCGTGACGGGATCCCAAGAGACCCAGTACTTC	.	.	TRBV29-1	TRBJ2-5
CASRRGGKNNEQFF	TGTGCCAGCAGGCGGGGGGGGAAAAACAATGAGCAGTTCTTC	.	TRBD2	TRBV27	TRBJ2-1
CASSEFGGEGYGYTF	TGTGCCAGCAGTGAATTTGGGGGGGAGGGCTATGGCTACACCTTC	.	.	TRBV6-1	TRBJ1-2
CASSYSFDQPQHF	TGTGCCAGCAGTTACTCATTCGATCAGCCCCAGCATTTT	.	.	TRBV6-2/TRBV6-3	TRBJ1-5
CASSTLAGAHNEQFF	TGTGCCAGCAGTACACTAGCGGGAGCCCACAATGAGCAGTTCTTC	.	TRBD2	TRBV27	TRBJ2-1